This T cell receptor (beta chain) is from a study of T cell repertoires in cytomegalovirus infection. Whole-study context: CMV infection and matching HLA type were both indicated by public TCR beta signatures.

Details on this clonotype: Its antigen is as yet unknown.

TCRdb itself ran the reads through MiXCR, one entry per CDR3 protein. In the table there are around 89,000 distinct CDR3 sequences, roughly 29% of which are singletons. The germline V and J ends were trimmed by 7 bases and 2 bases, with 12 bases remaining between them. The germline V gene encodes CDR1 GTSNPN and CDR2 SVGIG (reference sequence). The CDR3 length is 13 residues. The sequences come from CD8+ T cells from cultured PBMCs, collected from culture after CMV antigen stimulation. The chain has TRBV30 and TRBJ2-1, with D tentatively TRBD1 or TRBD2 (5 bases each). The clonotype originates from a human donor in good health (CMV status not recorded). Some clones in this sample may be carry-over from other donors' samples. As DNA, the CDR3 is TGTGCCTACTTGGGGGAGACCTACAATGAGCAGTTCTTC. This translates into CAYLGETYNEQFF.